The rows below give T cell receptor beta chains drawn from one sample of a study of cytotoxic CD8 clonotypes in ibrutinib-treated CLL. The method was immunoSEQ multiplex PCR; TCRdb's version includes in-frame clones alone and lacks a portion of them. This table holds about 160,000 clones, more than 70% found once. Source: PBMCs, taken at disease progression, from a patient treated with ibrutinib. Every receptor here comes from a human donor with chronic lymphocytic leukemia. CDR3s include the opening cysteine and the closing phenylalanine or tryptophan. A D gene is named only where the DNA matches it firmly. A clone size is listed for some rows: how often the clone was seen (once, few, many), or a class if it is expanded.

D,V,size,J,CDR3,DNA
.,TRBV9,.,TRBJ1-3,CASSHEGGKSSGNTIYF,TGTGCCAGCAGCCACGAAGGAGGAAAGAGCTCTGGAAACACCATATATTTT
.,TRBV29-1,.,TRBJ2-2,CSVRWGNTGELFF,TGCAGCGTTCGATGGGGGAACACCGGGGAGCTGTTTTTT
.,TRBV5-1,.,TRBJ1-1,CASSLGDTEAFF,TGCGCCAGCAGCTTGGGGGATACTGAAGCTTTCTTT
TRBD1,TRBV6-6,.,TRBJ1-5,CASSPGQGSGEQPQHF,TGTGCCAGCAGTCCGGGACAGGGCTCAGGTGAGCAGCCCCAGCATTTT
.,TRBV7-2,.,TRBJ2-1,CASSGFTGTWVLEQFF,TGTGCCAGCAGCGGATTTACCGGGACTTGGGTGCTTGAGCAGTTCTTC
.,TRBV29-1,.,TRBJ1-1,CSPGTNTEAFF,TGCAGCCCCGGGACAAACACTGAAGCTTTCTTT
.,TRBV19,.,TRBJ2-2,CASKDRGNTGELFF,TGTGCCAGTAAAGACAGAGGGAACACCGGGGAGCTGTTTTTT
.,TRBV7-9,.,TRBJ2-7,CASGDEQYF,TGTGCCAGCGGGGACGAGCAGTACTTC
.,TRBV5-1,.,TRBJ1-2,CASSSPLGGYTF,TGCGCCAGCAGTAGTCCCTTGGGTGGCTACACCTTC
.,TRBV19,once,TRBJ2-6,CASSPIRGAGANVLTF,TGTGCCAGTAGTCCCATTCGTGGGGCCGGGGCCAACGTCCTGACTTTC
TRBD1,TRBV5-1,.,TRBJ1-1,CASSFKGQGEMNTEAFF,TGCGCCAGCAGCTTCAAGGGGCAGGGGGAGATGAACACTGAAGCTTTCTTT
.,TRBV7-9,.,TRBJ1-5,CASSRSRQEGYSNQPQHF,TGTGCCAGCAGCCGGTCTCGACAGGAAGGATATAGCAATCAGCCCCAGCATTTT
TRBD1,TRBV19,.,TRBJ2-7,CASSGDRGAYEQYF,TGTGCCAGTAGTGGGGACAGGGGCGCCTACGAGCAGTACTTC
TRBD1,TRBV7-7,.,TRBJ2-5,CASSRDRVEETQYF,TGTGCTAGCAGCAGGGACAGGGTTGAAGAGACCCAGTACTTC
.,TRBV28,.,TRBJ2-3,CASGLTGRVRTDTQYF,TGTGCCAGCGGGCTAACCGGACGAGTAAGAACAGATACGCAGTATTTT
TRBD2,TRBV10-3,.,TRBJ2-3,CAISSGLSGIRIDTQYF,TGTGCCATCAGTTCCGGACTAAGCGGGATTAGAATAGATACGCAGTATTTT
TRBD2,TRBV6-5,.,TRBJ2-1,CASSYSWGLANNEQFF,TGTGCCAGCAGTTACTCATGGGGACTAGCGAACAATGAGCAGTTCTTC
TRBD1,TRBV4-1,.,TRBJ2-7,CASSHLPGQGIYEQYF,TGCGCCAGCAGCCATCTCCCGGGACAGGGAATTTACGAGCAGTACTTC
.,TRBV27,.,TRBJ1-1,CASSLFRGGGDEAFF,TGTGCCAGCAGTTTATTCAGAGGCGGAGGGGATGAAGCTTTCTTT
TRBD2,TRBV19,once,TRBJ2-7,CASSIVPGWEREPPYEQYF,TGTGCCAGTAGTATAGTCCCGGGTTGGGAGCGGGAGCCACCTTACGAGCAGTACTTC
.,TRBV4-1,once,TRBJ2-4,CASRDGARNIQYF,TGCGCCAGCAGAGACGGGGCACGGAACATTCAGTACTTC
TRBD1,TRBV4-1,few,TRBJ1-2,CASSPRAGGQGLTF,TGCGCCAGCAGCCCTCGGGCGGGGGGACAGGGCTTAACCTTC
TRBD1,TRBV6-5,.,TRBJ1-5,CASRTGDRSNQPQHF,TGTGCCAGCAGGACAGGGGACAGGAGCAATCAGCCCCAGCATTTT
TRBD1,TRBV27,.,TRBJ2-7,CASSSTGVRYEQYF,TGTGCCAGCAGTTCGACAGGGGTAAGGTACGAGCAGTACTTC
TRBD1,TRBV11-2,.,TRBJ1-2,CASSQELGTDINYGYTF,TGTGCCAGCAGCCAAGAACTCGGGACAGACATTAACTATGGCTACACCTTC
.,TRBV7-2,.,TRBJ2-4,CAIPRVSQDGNIQYF,TGTGCCATCCCAAGGGTCAGCCAGGACGGAAACATTCAGTACTTC
.,TRBV11-2,.,TRBJ2-4,CASSPRDPIAKNIQYF,TGTGCCAGCAGCCCAAGGGACCCGATAGCCAAAAACATTCAGTACTTC
.,TRBV6-5,.,TRBJ2-2,CASLRLAGLHAELFF,TGTGCCAGCCTCCGCCTCGCGGGTTTACATGCGGAGCTGTTTTTT
TRBD1,TRBV5-1,.,TRBJ1-5,CASSPTGDQQPQHF,TGCGCCAGCAGCCCAACAGGGGATCAACAGCCCCAGCATTTT
.,TRBV29-1,.,TRBJ1-2,CSVEGLPYGYTF,TGCAGCGTCGAGGGACTACCCTATGGCTACACCTTC
TRBD1,TRBV4-2,.,TRBJ1-2,CASSLSGTGDGYTF,TGTGCCAGCAGCTTGTCCGGGACAGGGGATGGCTACACCTTC
.,TRBV28,.,TRBJ1-3,CASSTRSISGNTIYF,TGTGCCAGCAGTACGCGGAGCATCTCTGGAAACACCATATATTTT
.,TRBV5-1,.,TRBJ2-4,CASSLVPLESDNIQYF,TGCGCCAGCAGCTTGGTACCACTCGAAAGCGATAACATTCAGTACTTC
.,TRBV30,few,TRBJ2-6,CAWTDGANVLTF,TGTGCCTGGACAGACGGGGCCAACGTCCTGACTTTC
TRBD1,TRBV11-2,.,TRBJ1-1,CASSLVRGQSEAFF,TGTGCCAGCAGCTTAGTCAGGGGGCAAAGTGAAGCTTTCTTT
.,TRBV27,.,TRBJ2-2,CASRPPTGPLGAGELFF,TGTGCCAGCAGACCCCCCACAGGCCCCCTAGGGGCCGGGGAGCTGTTTTTT
.,TRBV19,.,TRBJ1-5,CASLPTGTYNQPQHF,TGTGCCAGCTTACCTACCGGGACGTACAATCAGCCCCAGCATTTT
.,TRBV29-1,.,TRBJ1-2,CSVGTGYGYTF,TGCAGCGTGGGGACTGGCTATGGCTACACCTTC
TRBD2,TRBV5-6,.,TRBJ2-2,CASSLSGLAGQNTGELFF,TGTGCCAGCAGCTTGTCCGGACTAGCGGGCCAGAACACCGGGGAGCTGTTTTTT
TRBD2,TRBV30,.,TRBJ2-7,CASRWPPTSGMGEQYF,TGTGCCTCCAGGTGGCCCCCGACTAGCGGGATGGGTGAGCAGTACTTC
.,TRBV30,.,TRBJ1-2,CAWSGTAYGYTF,TGTGCCTGGAGTGGGACTGCCTATGGCTACACCTTC
.,TRBV5-1,.,TRBJ2-1,CASSGDTYYNEQFF,TGCGCCAGCAGCGGGGACACCTATTACAATGAGCAGTTCTTC
.,TRBV7-2,.,TRBJ1-1,CASSLGEWTEAFF,TGTGCCAGCAGCTTAGGGGAATGGACTGAAGCTTTCTTT
.,TRBV20-1,.,TRBJ2-1,CSAEGPNEQFF,TGCAGTGCCGAAGGGCCCAATGAGCAGTTCTTC
.,TRBV6-5,.,TRBJ2-7,CASVGATYEQYF,TGTGCCAGCGTTGGGGCTACCTACGAGCAGTACTTC
TRBD2,TRBV11-2,.,TRBJ2-7,CASSRTSGSATYEQYF,TGTGCCAGCAGCCGGACTAGCGGGAGCGCTACCTACGAGCAGTACTTC
.,TRBV7-6,.,TRBJ2-7,CASSLPGDYEQYF,TGTGCCAGCAGCTTACCAGGAGACTACGAGCAGTACTTC
.,TRBV30,.,TRBJ1-1,CAWSSGNMNTEAFF,TGTGCCTGGAGTTCGGGAAACATGAACACTGAAGCTTTCTTT
.,TRBV7-8,.,TRBJ1-4,CASSGGSTNEKLFF,TGTGCCAGCAGCGGGGGGTCAACTAATGAAAAACTGTTTTTT
.,TRBV27,.,TRBJ2-7,CASSLAGVGEQYF,TGTGCCAGCAGTTTAGCTGGGGTTGGCGAGCAGTACTTC